Presented here are 25 T cell receptor beta chains from one specimen sequenced in a study of OX40 agonist ivuxolimab in advanced cancers. This table comes from immunoSEQ multiplex PCR, and its TCRdb copy is limited to in-frame clones, with some not included. The sample shows roughly 100,000 clones, approximately 90% of them seen only once. The sequencing here drew on CD4+ or CD8+ T cells sorted from blood, taken in a trial of the OX40 agonist ivuxolimab. The receptors here all came from an adult with an advanced solid tumor such as melanoma, head and neck, liver or kidney cancer.

This clone was seen once. The chain is built from TRBV6-5 and TRBJ2-3, with a weak D call TRBD1 (7 bases). The CDR3 has 15 residues. Germline values: CDR1 MNHEY, CDR2 SVGAGI. The V end lost 8 bases, the J end lost 2 bases, and 17 bases lay between the germline ends. For the CDR3, the DNA is TGTGCCAGCGGGGACTTTGGGACAGCCACAGATACGCAGTATTTT. Encoded protein: CASGDFGTATDTQYF.

In this sample, this clone turned up once. The rearrangement joins TRBV18 to TRBJ1-3; no clear D. Trimming removed 0 bases from V and 0 bases from J, with 12 bases in between. Germline assignment: CDR1 KGHSH and CDR2 LQKENI. This CDR3 contains 17 residues. Written as DNA, the CDR3 is TGTGCCAGCTCACCACCGTTAATGCTGGACTCTGGAAACACCATATATTTT. This encodes CASSPPLMLDSGNTIYF.

The CDR3 reads CASSVVGGEREQFF. DNA for the CDR3: TGTGCCAGCAGCGTGGTCGGGGGCGAAAGAGAGCAGTTCTTC. This rearrangement joins TRBV5-4 to TRBJ2-1, with D perhaps being TRBD1 or TRBD2 (6 bases each). This CDR3 has 14 residues. V was trimmed by 4 bases and J by 10 bases, leaving 18 bases between them. Looked up from germline, CDR1 is SGHNT and CDR2 is YYREEE (reference sequence).

The chain has TRBV6-7 and TRBJ2-1; D is uncertain. TRBV6-7 is an open reading frame, and its role is uncertain. Between the trimmed V and J ends, which lost 2 bases and 8 bases, there was a span of 10 bases. The CDR3 is 13 residues long. The CDR3 protein is CASSYHPGYEQFF. CDR3 DNA: TGTGCCAGCAGTTACCACCCGGGCTATGAGCAGTTCTTC.

The CDR3 reads CASSRLDRENVRDTQYF. As DNA, the CDR3 is TGTGCCAGCAGCCGATTAGACAGGGAAAATGTAAGAGATACGCAGTATTTT. V usage is TRBV7-8 and J usage is TRBJ2-3, with 7 bases fitting TRBD1. Germline CDR1 SGHVS, CDR2 FQNEAQ. V lost 5 bases and J lost 5; bases outside the gene matches: 16. The CDR3 sequence is 17 residues long.

V gene TRBV28 combines with J gene TRBJ1-5; a possible D gene is TRBD1 (5 bases). V shed 3 bases and J shed 7 bases, with 13 bases lying between them. CDR3 size: 14 residues. In germline, CDR1 is MDHEN, CDR2 SYDVKM. The CDR3 loop is CASSLGGVQQPQHF. In nucleotides, the CDR3 is TGTGCCAGCAGTTTGGGGGGGGTCCAACAGCCCCAGCATTTT. Full variable domain (outside the CDR3, taken from reference TRBV28 and TRBJ1-5): DVKVTQSSRYLVKRTGEKVFLECVQDMDHENMFWYRQDPGLGLRLIYFSYDVKMKEKGDIPEGYSVSREKKERFSLILESASTNQTSMYLCASSLGGVQQPQHFGDGTRLSIL.

The gene calls are TRBV7-2 and TRBJ2-7; 9 bases are shared with TRBD1. V was pared by 4 bases and J by 4 bases, with 5 bases of the junction left unmatched. The CDR3 loop spans 14 amino acids. CDR1 is SGHTA and CDR2 is FQGNSA in the germline V gene. CDR3 DNA sequence: TGTGCCAGCAGCTCCGACAGGGGGAATTACGAGCAGTACTTC. It translates to CASSSDRGNYEQYF. The full variable domain, with the rest looked up from reference TRBV7-2 and TRBJ2-7, is GAGVSQSPSNKVTEKGKDVELRCDPISGHTALYWYRQSLGQGLEFLIYFQGNSAPDKSGLPSDRFSAERTGGSVSTLTIQRTQQEDSAVYLCASSSDRGNYEQYFGPGTRLTVT.

This clone was seen only once. J is TRBJ1-2 and V is TRBV28, with D possibly matching TRBD1 (6 bases). Germline V gene sequence: CDR1 MDHEN, CDR2 SYDVKM. The CDR3 contains 13 residues. With 6 bases removed from V and 9 bases from J, the gap between germline ends came to 17 bases. CDR3 nucleotides: TGTGCCAGCAGCCAGGACAGTGTGGTGCGCTACACCTTC. Residues: CASSQDSVVRYTF.

The chain uses TRBV6-1 and TRBJ1-5; D not resolved. CDR3 size: 14 residues. Trimming took off 3 bases at V and 5 bases at J, with 11 bases between the two ends. Per germline, CDR1 MNHNS and CDR2 SASEGT. Here the CDR3 DNA reads TGTGCCAGCAGTGAGGGTCCAACCCATCAGCCCCAGCATTTT. Protein sequence: CASSEGPTHQPQHF.

The chain uses TRBV7-6 and TRBJ2-3, with 14 bases that match TRBD2. The V gene end was trimmed by 0 bases and the J gene end by 6 bases; junction bases not matched to a gene: 5. The germline CDR1 and CDR2 sequences are SGHVS and FNYEAQ. This CDR3 is built from 17 residues. The CDR3 sequence is CASSLATSGGAGDTQYF. The CDR3 DNA is TGTGCCAGCAGCTTAGCGACTAGCGGGGGGGCCGGGGATACGCAGTATTTT.

The chain employs TRBV6-1 and TRBJ1-5, with TRBD1 identical over 11 bases. Germline CDR1 reads MNHNS; CDR2 reads SASEGT. V gave up 7 bases and J gave up 11 bases; unmatched junction bases: 10. CDR3 length: 14 residues. The CDR3 sequence: CASTSGQGAWSQHF. DNA for the CDR3: TGTGCCAGCACCTCCGGACAGGGGGCTTGGTCCCAGCATTTT.

This chain connects TRBV4-1 to TRBJ2-2; 8 bases map to TRBD2. The V segment lost 0 bases and the J segment 2 bases; nucleotides outside the gene matches: 8. The CDR3 runs 18 residues. Per germline, CDR1 MGHRA and CDR2 YSYEKL. CDR3 DNA: TGCGCCAGCAGCCAAGATAGGCGGGGGGCGCTTAACACCGGGGAGCTGTTTTTT. This encodes CASSQDRRGALNTGELFF.

The rearrangement uses TRBV29-1 and TRBJ2-7; 9 nucleotides align to TRBD1. This CDR3 is 15 amino acids long. Per germline, CDR1 SQVTM and CDR2 ANQGSEA. Trimming at V came to 7 bases and at J to 2 bases, leaving 12 bases not matched to a gene. DNA for the CDR3: TGCAGCGCGAAGACCGGGACAGGGATAGCCTACGAGCAGTACTTC. Translated: CSAKTGTGIAYEQYF.

V and J are TRBV10-3 and TRBJ2-3, with D perhaps matching TRBD2 (5 bases). Germline-derived CDR1 and CDR2 are ENHRY and SYGVKD. The CDR3 totals 16 residues. V lost 8 bases and J lost 0, with 18 bases in between. CDR3 sequence: CAIAPARGLSTDTQYF. CDR3 DNA sequence: TGTGCCATCGCGCCCGCCCGAGGGCTTAGCACAGATACGCAGTATTTT.

The chain uses TRBV7-2 and TRBJ1-6; TRBD1 matches at 8 bases. J was trimmed by 13 bases and V by 5 bases; bases with no gene match: 13. Germline CDR1 is SGHTA and CDR2 is FQGNSA. The CDR3 consists of 15 residues. In DNA form, the CDR3 reads TGTGCCAGCAGCCTGGACCAGGGGGCCGGAGGTCCCCTCCACTTT. It translates to CASSLDQGAGGPLHF.

The chain links TRBV10-1 to TRBJ1-3; D ambiguous. The V gene's germline CDR1 is WNHNN and CDR2 SYGVQD (reference sequence). This CDR3 contains 15 residues. V lost 3 bases and J 0 bases, leaving 9 bases between the germline ends. The CDR3 protein is CASSDGLSSGNTIYF. The CDR3 region has the DNA TGCGCCAGCAGTGACGGACTCAGCTCTGGAAACACCATATATTTT.

This chain links TRBV28 with TRBJ2-7, with 7 nucleotides matching TRBD1. CDR3 length: 15 residues. CDR1 and CDR2 from the germline V gene are MDHEN and SYDVKM. V was pared by 5 bases and J by 6 bases, with 13 bases of the junction left unmatched. CDR3 in amino acids: CASSAVRGLPSEQYF. CDR3 coding DNA: TGTGCCAGCAGTGCGGTTAGGGGGCTTCCCTCCGAGCAGTACTTC.

The chain recombines TRBV7-2 with TRBJ1-1, with no clear D. Germline CDR1 and CDR2: SGHTA and FQGNSA. The CDR3 loop spans 15 amino acids. Trimming took off 1 base at V and 0 bases at J, with 9 bases between the two ends. The CDR3 here is CASSLVRSMNTEAFF. The CDR3 DNA reads TGTGCCAGCAGCTTAGTACGCTCGATGAACACTGAAGCTTTCTTT.

This clone has a single count. This chain links TRBV29-1 with TRBJ1-2; 9 bases align to TRBD1. The V gene's germline CDR1 is SQVTM and CDR2 ANQGSEA. Trimming removed 7 bases from V and 6 bases from J; junction bases left unmatched: 3. The CDR3 totals 11 residues. The CDR3 is CSARTGDGYTF. CDR3 sequence (DNA): TGCAGCGCTAGGACAGGGGATGGCTACACCTTC.

This chain joins TRBV21-1 and TRBJ1-5; the table calls TRBD1, which could not be checked here. TRBV21-1 is marked as a pseudogene. The CDR3 covers 14 residues. CDR3: CASSYRGDNQPQHF. The CDR3 coding sequence is TGTGCCAGCAGCTACAGGGGGGACAATCAGCCCCAGCATTTT.

This sequence joins TRBV2 and TRBJ1-2; the D gene is possibly TRBD1 (6 bases). Trimming cost V 5 bases and J 2 bases, with 9 bases left between them. From germline, CDR1 is SNHLY and CDR2 FYNNEI. There are 13 residues in the CDR3. As DNA, the CDR3 is TGTGCCAGCAGTCGGACAGACAACTATGGCTACACCTTC. Protein product: CASSRTDNYGYTF.

This chain's CDR3 is CATSLGRDRAAYTYGYTF. CDR3 in DNA: TGTGCCACCAGCTTGGGTCGGGACAGAGCCGCCTATACCTATGGCTACACCTTC. The rearrangement uses TRBV15 and TRBJ1-2; TRBD1 matches at 7 bases. The CDR3 sequence is 18 residues long. Germline V gene sequence: CDR1 LNHNV, CDR2 YYDKDF (reference sequence). The V gene end was trimmed by 5 bases and the J gene end by 4 bases; junction bases not matched to a gene: 19. The complete variable domain, with remaining parts taken from reference TRBV15 and TRBJ1-2, reads DAMVIQNPRYQVTQFGKPVTLSCSQTLNHNVMYWYQQKSSQAPKLLFHYYDKDFNNEADTPDNFQSRRPNTSFCFLDIRSPGLGDTAMYLCATSLGRDRAAYTYGYTFGSGTRLTVV.

The table lists this clone with a few counts. V and J are TRBV19 and TRBJ1-1; D not certain. With 2 bases removed from V and 0 bases from J, the gap between germline ends came to 13 bases. CDR1 LNHDA and CDR2 SQIVND come from the germline V gene (reference sequence). The CDR3 runs 16 residues. The chain's CDR3 is CASSILNAALNTEAFF. The CDR3 nucleotides read TGTGCCAGTAGTATACTAAACGCAGCCCTGAACACTGAAGCTTTCTTT.

As concerns this clone: The same CDR3 arises from other DNA sequences in this sample as well. CDR3 nucleotide sequence: TGTGCCAGCAGCTTTTCCTACGAGCAGTACTTC. Translated: CASSFSYEQYF. The J gene is TRBJ2-7, the V gene TRBV7-9; D unclear. The CDR3 contains 11 residues. Germline V gene data show CDR1 as SEHNR and CDR2 as FQNEAQ (reference sequence). V was shortened by 3 bases and J by 1 base, with 1 base between the two germline ends.

The CDR3 reads CASRRPGQSQAFF. The CDR3 DNA is TGTGCCAGCAGACGACCGGGACAGTCCCAAGCTTTCTTT. V is TRBV6-6 and J is TRBJ1-1; 7 bases match TRBD1. V lost 6 bases to trimming and J lost 9 bases; unmatched junction nucleotides: 10. CDR3 length: 13 residues. Per the germline V gene, CDR1 is MNHNY and CDR2 is SVGAGI (reference sequence).